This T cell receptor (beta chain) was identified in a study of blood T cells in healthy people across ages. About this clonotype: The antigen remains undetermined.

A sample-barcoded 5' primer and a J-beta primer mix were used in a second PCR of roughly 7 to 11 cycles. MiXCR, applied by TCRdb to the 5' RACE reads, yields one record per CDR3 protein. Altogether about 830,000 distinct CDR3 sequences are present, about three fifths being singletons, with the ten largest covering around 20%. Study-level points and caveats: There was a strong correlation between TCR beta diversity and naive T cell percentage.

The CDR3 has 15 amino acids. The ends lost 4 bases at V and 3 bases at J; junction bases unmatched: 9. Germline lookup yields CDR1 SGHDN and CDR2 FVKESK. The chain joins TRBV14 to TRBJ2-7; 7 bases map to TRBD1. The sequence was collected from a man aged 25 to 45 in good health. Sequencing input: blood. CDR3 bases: TGTGCCAGCAGCCCCGCCGGGACAGTCCTCTACGAGCAGTACTTC. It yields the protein CASSPAGTVLYEQYF.